Presented here are 30 T cell receptor beta chains from one specimen sequenced in a study of beta chain features in type 1 diabetes. General observations from the study: Moderately but significantly shorter TCRB CDR3s were found in Type 1 diabetes patients in all four CD4+ subsets.

Sequencing targeted expressed TCRB transcripts, as all isolated RNA had been reverse transcribed. The repertoire was sequenced with immunoSEQ multiplex PCR; TCRdb's copy has only in-frame clones and lacks some. The sample contains around 250,000 clones, about 15% of which appear only once. No antigen is known for these receptors. The sample consisted of naive CD4+ T cells from blood. The origin of the receptors is a man aged 25 to 40 with type 1 diabetes.

CDR3 protein: CASYRGMNTEAFF. The CDR3 coding sequence is TGTGCCAGCTACAGGGGGATGAACACTGAAGCTTTCTTT. The chain carries TRBV6-5 and TRBJ1-1; 8 nucleotides align to TRBD1. Germline lookup yields CDR1 MNHEY and CDR2 SVGAGI. The CDR3 sequence is 13 residues long. Unmatched junction bases numbered 2, after V lost 8 bases and J lost 0 bases.

This chain connects TRBV19 to TRBJ2-1; D is unclear. There are 12 residues in the CDR3. The V gene's germline CDR1 is LNHDA and CDR2 SQIVND (reference sequence). V was pared by 3 bases and J by 5 bases, with 5 bases between. CDR3 loop: CASSMGHNEQFF. CDR3 in DNA: TGTGCCAGTAGTATGGGCCACAATGAGCAGTTCTTC.

This clone showed up just a few times. In DNA, the CDR3 is TGCGCCAGCAGCGAAGGGAGGGATACGCAGTATTTT. Its translation: CASSEGRDTQYF. The chain links TRBV5-1 to TRBJ2-3, with D tentatively TRBD2 (6 bases). The germline CDR1 and CDR2 sequences are SGHRS and YFSETQ. V dropped 4 bases and J dropped 6 bases, with 9 bases sitting between them. The CDR3 is made up of 12 amino acids.

Only a few counts were recorded for this clone. The rearrangement joins TRBV10-2 to TRBJ2-7; TRBD1 agrees at 7 bases. CDR1 WSHSY and CDR2 SAAADI come from the germline V gene. The CDR3 is made up of 12 amino acids. Unmatched junction bases numbered 5, after V lost 7 bases and J lost 5 bases. The CDR3 coding sequence is TGCGCCAGCACATTGACAGGGAACGAGCAGTACTTC. This translates into CASTLTGNEQYF.

This chain links TRBV29-1 with TRBJ2-1; D is possibly TRBD1 (6 bases). The CDR3 totals 14 residues. Germline V gives CDR1 SQVTM, CDR2 ANQGSEA. V lost 3 bases to trimming and J lost 6 bases, with 15 bases between them. The CDR3 here is CSVDRLRDTNEQFF. DNA for the CDR3: TGCAGCGTTGATCGGCTCCGGGACACCAATGAGCAGTTCTTC.

The chain carries TRBV9 and TRBJ1-5, with 7 bases matching TRBD1. V trimming: 1 base; J trimming: 1 base; junction bases outside the gene matches: 5. CDR1 is SGDLS, CDR2 YYNGEE, per germline. The CDR3 covers 16 residues. As DNA, the CDR3 is TGTGCCAGCAGCGTAAGCGGGGGACAGAGCAATCAGCCCCAGCATTTT. Protein: CASSVSGGQSNQPQHF.

The J gene is TRBJ1-5, the V gene TRBV6-1; 9 bases fit TRBD1. CDR3 size: 15 residues. Per the germline V gene, CDR1 is MNHNS and CDR2 is SASEGT. The V and J ends lost 6 bases and 6 bases, in that order; junction bases with no gene match: 9. CDR3 coding DNA: TGTGCCAGCAGACGGGACAGGGAGTCGGGTCAGCCCCAGCATTTT. As protein: CASRRDRESGQPQHF.

This chain uses TRBV5-4 with TRBJ2-5; 9 positions agree with TRBD1. Trimming removed 4 bases from V and 3 bases from J; junction bases left unmatched: 10. Germline-derived CDR1 and CDR2 are SGHNT and YYREEE (reference sequence). The CDR3 is 16 amino acids. The DNA for the CDR3 is TGTGCCAGCAGCGATTGGACAGGGGTCACCGAAGAGACCCAGTACTTC. This gives the protein CASSDWTGVTEETQYF.

V and J are TRBV6-6 and TRBJ2-5; TRBD2 agrees at 14 bases. CDR3 length equals 16 residues. CDR1 and CDR2 from the germline V gene are MNHNY and SVGAGI (reference sequence). J gave up 4 bases and V 6 bases, and 7 bases lay outside the gene matches. CDR3 sequence (DNA): TGTGCCAGCAGCCAGGGACTAGCGGGAGTAGGAGAGACCCAGTACTTC. Amino acids: CASSQGLAGVGETQYF.

V is TRBV25-1 and J is TRBJ2-6, with 8 bases matching TRBD1. J was trimmed by 1 base and V by 5 bases; bases with no gene match: 7. The CDR3 runs 17 residues. The V gene's germline CDR1 is MGHDK and CDR2 SYGVNS. CDR3 nucleotide sequence: TGTGCCAGCAGTCCAGAGTGGACAGGGTCTGGGGCCAACGTCCTGACTTTC. Its protein product is CASSPEWTGSGANVLTF.

This clone was recorded a few times. The rearrangement links TRBV5-6 to TRBJ1-1, with D maybe TRBD1 (6 bases). The germline V gene has CDR1 SGHDT and CDR2 YYEEEE. This CDR3 is built from 13 residues. The V and J ends lost 2 bases and 9 bases respectively, with 14 bases between them. CDR3 protein: CASSFGGTRKAFF. CDR3 coding DNA: TGTGCCAGCAGCTTTGGTGGGACAAGGAAAGCTTTCTTT.

This clone was detected only a few times. This rearrangement joins TRBV2 to TRBJ1-5, with D unclear. The V and J ends lost 2 bases and 0 bases respectively, with 8 bases between them. The CDR3 spans 15 residues. The germline V gene has CDR1 SNHLY and CDR2 FYNNEI. Here the CDR3 DNA reads TGTGCCAGCAGTGAAAGTCACTATAGCAATCAGCCCCAGCATTTT. Amino acid sequence: CASSESHYSNQPQHF.

This clone has only a few counts. The J gene is TRBJ1-5, the V gene TRBV6-6; 7 positions agree with TRBD1. The CDR3 is made up of 15 amino acids. V shed 7 bases, J shed 0 bases, and the junction held 6 bases outside the gene matches. Germline CDR1 and CDR2: MNHNY and SVGAGI (reference sequence). The CDR3 DNA is TGTGCCAGCACACAGGGGCAGTATAGCAATCAGCCCCAGCATTTT. Translation gives CASTQGQYSNQPQHF.

This chain uses TRBV7-2 with TRBJ2-5; TRBD2 agrees at 10 bases. The germline gives CDR1 SGHTA, CDR2 FQGNSA. V was clipped by 2 bases and J by 2 bases; unmatched bases: 2. The CDR3 covers 15 residues. The CDR3 DNA sequence: TGTGCCAGCAGCTTAACTAGCGGGGAGCAAGAGACCCAGTACTTC. As protein: CASSLTSGEQETQYF.

V usage is TRBV19 and J usage is TRBJ1-1; 7 bases are a match to TRBD1. Germline V gene data show CDR1 as LNHDA and CDR2 as SQIVND (reference sequence). J was trimmed by 5 bases and V by 5 bases; bases with no gene match: 8. CDR3 length: 14 amino acids. The CDR3 nucleotides read TGTGCCAGTAGTCCCAGACAGGGTAGAACTGAAGCTTTCTTT. It yields the protein CASSPRQGRTEAFF.

This clone has a handful of counts. This chain uses TRBV29-1 with TRBJ2-7; 8 positions match TRBD1. CDR3 length equals 13 residues. Per germline, CDR1 SQVTM and CDR2 ANQGSEA. V dropped 5 bases and J dropped 2; count of bases not matched to a gene: 5. The DNA of the CDR3 is TGCAGCGTTTCCAGGACAGGGACCTACGAGCAGTACTTC. It codes for CSVSRTGTYEQYF.

This clone was counted a few times. The chain combines TRBV10-3 with TRBJ1-5, with TRBD1 matching over 7 bases. The CDR3 runs 13 residues. V lost 8 bases, J lost 5 bases, and 6 bases stayed unmatched. Germline V gene sequence: CDR1 ENHRY, CDR2 SYGVKD. CDR3 sequence (DNA): TGTGCCATCGGCGACAGGGCGGATCAGCCCCAGCATTTT. Translating gives CAIGDRADQPQHF.

This clone was recorded many times. The chain employs TRBV7-9 and TRBJ2-5, with 9 bases fitting TRBD1. This CDR3 is built from 12 residues. Unmatched junction bases numbered 0, after V lost 5 bases and J lost 5 bases. CDR1 is SEHNR and CDR2 is FQNEAQ in the germline V gene (reference sequence). This CDR3 is CASSGQGETQYF. DNA for the CDR3: TGTGCCAGCAGCGGACAGGGGGAGACCCAGTACTTC. Based on the CDR3 plus reference TRBV7-9 and TRBJ2-5, the full variable domain is DTGVSQNPRHKITKRGQNVTFRCDPISEHNRLYWYRQTLGQGPEFLTYFQNEAQLEKSRLLSDRFSAERPKGSFSTLEIQRTEQGDSAMYLCASSGQGETQYFGPGTRLLVL.

This clone showed up just a few times. The rearrangement joins TRBV4-1 to TRBJ2-2, with 12 bases identical to TRBD2. V was pared by 3 bases and J by 6 bases, with 17 bases of the junction left unmatched. Germline loops: CDR1 MGHRA, CDR2 YSYEKL. The CDR3 is 20 amino acids. Here the CDR3 DNA reads TGCGCCAGCAGCCAGGGGACGTTGGGCACTAGCGGGAGGATGGCCGGGGAGCTGTTTTTT. Its protein product is CASSQGTLGTSGRMAGELFF.

This clone was counted a few times. The CDR3 is CSGISGQNTEAFF. In DNA, the CDR3 is TGCAGCGGCATCTCGGGACAGAACACTGAAGCTTTCTTT. This rearrangement joins TRBV29-1 to TRBJ1-1; tentatively, D is TRBD1 (6 bases). Trimming left V 7 bases short and J 1 base short, with 13 bases between. Germline V gene lookup returns CDR1 SQVTM and CDR2 ANQGSEA. The CDR3 sequence is 13 residues long. Full variable domain (outside the CDR3, taken from reference TRBV29-1 and TRBJ1-1): SAVISQKPSRDICQRGTSLTIQCQVDSQVTMMFWYRQQPGQSLTLIATANQGSEATYESGFVIDKFPISRPNLTFSTLTVSNMSPEDSSIYLCSGISGQNTEAFFGQGTRLTVV.

The chain links TRBV4-1 to TRBJ2-1, with 8 bases that match TRBD2. CDR3 size: 15 residues. Losses at the gene ends were 0 bases for V and 7 bases for J; bases not matched to a gene: 5. Germline V gene lookup returns CDR1 MGHRA and CDR2 YSYEKL. CDR3 residues: CASSQDRGLGNEQFF. CDR3 DNA sequence: TGCGCCAGCAGCCAAGATCGGGGACTAGGGAATGAGCAGTTCTTC.

The rearrangement joins TRBV19 to TRBJ2-7; D perhaps matches TRBD1 (6 bases). CDR1 and CDR2 (germline): LNHDA, SQIVND (reference sequence). Trimming took off 4 bases at V and 2 bases at J, with 15 bases between the two ends. This CDR3 is built from 15 residues. The DNA for the CDR3 is TGTGCCAGTAGTACCCCCGGGACACGCGCCTACGAGCAGTACTTC. Its protein is CASSTPGTRAYEQYF.

A few counts support this clone. The chain couples TRBV5-4 to TRBJ1-5; 12 nucleotides match TRBD1. The CDR3 length is 15 residues. CDR1 and CDR2 (germline): SGHNT, YYREEE (reference sequence). J was trimmed by 6 bases and V by 4 bases; bases with no gene match: 5. CDR3 region: CASSLGTGGGQPQHF. The CDR3 bases are TGTGCCAGCAGCCTAGGGACAGGGGGCGGTCAGCCCCAGCATTTT.

Only a few counts were recorded for this clone. The rearrangement links TRBV4-2 to TRBJ2-1, with 11 bases identical to TRBD1. Germline CDR1 reads LGHNA; CDR2 reads YNFKEQ. Unmatched junction bases numbered 8, after V lost 0 bases and J lost 7 bases. The CDR3 length is 17 residues. For the CDR3, the DNA is TGTGCCAGCAGCCAAGATTATAGGACAGGGGGCCGGAATGAGCAGTTCTTC. Translated: CASSQDYRTGGRNEQFF.

The DNA of the CDR3 is TGCGCCAGCAGCTTCGGGACTAGCGGATCCACAGATACGCAGTATTTT. It specifies CASSFGTSGSTDTQYF. V usage is TRBV5-1 and J usage is TRBJ2-3, with 11 bases lining up with TRBD2. This CDR3 spans 16 amino acids. In germline, CDR1 is SGHRS, CDR2 YFSETQ. The V and J ends lost 2 bases and 2 bases, in that order; junction bases with no gene match: 4.

V gene TRBV2 combines with J gene TRBJ2-7; D gene ambiguous. Germline lookup yields CDR1 SNHLY and CDR2 FYNNEI. The CDR3 loop spans 14 amino acids. V was shortened by 2 bases and J by 2 bases, with 10 bases between the two germline ends. As DNA, the CDR3 is TGTGCCAGCAGTGAACAGTCAGGCCCCTACGAGCAGTACTTC. The encoded protein is CASSEQSGPYEQYF.

Remarks on this clone: Other nucleotide sequences in the sample specify the same CDR3. The V call is TRBV9, the J call TRBJ1-1; D is possibly TRBD1 (6 bases). The CDR3 extends over 14 amino acids. V was clipped by 4 bases and J by 2 bases, with 12 bases between them. Germline CDR1 and CDR2: SGDLS and YYNGEE. CDR3 sequence: CASSPLTGNTEAFF. CDR3 coding DNA: TGTGCCAGCAGCCCTCTGACAGGAAACACTGAAGCTTTCTTT.

The chain is built from TRBV11-2 and TRBJ2-5; 7 nucleotides line up with TRBD1. Germline assignment: CDR1 SGHAT and CDR2 FQNNGV. Trimming took 8 bases from V and 5 from J; bases not matched to a gene: 11. This CDR3 contains 14 residues. DNA for the CDR3: TGTGCCAGCGGACGACAGGGCATGGGGGAGACCCAGTACTTC. Amino acids: CASGRQGMGETQYF.

This clone came up a few times. The J gene is TRBJ2-3, the V gene TRBV5-1, with 7 bases that match TRBD1. J gave up 5 bases and V 4 bases, and 7 bases lay outside the gene matches. Germline V gives CDR1 SGHRS, CDR2 YFSETQ. The CDR3 runs 14 residues. The CDR3 sequence is CASSPGQSLDTQYF. In nucleotides, the CDR3 is TGCGCCAGCAGCCCGGGACAGTCGCTAGATACGCAGTATTTT. Drawing the rest from reference TRBV5-1 and TRBJ2-3, the complete variable domain is KAGVTQTPRYLIKTRGQQVTLSCSPISGHRSVSWYQQTPGQGLQFLFEYFSETQRNKGNFPGRFSGRQFSNSRSEMNVSTLELGDSALYLCASSPGQSLDTQYFGPGTRLTVL.

This clone was picked up a small number of times. J is TRBJ1-1 and V is TRBV11-2; TRBD1 agrees at 9 bases. In germline, CDR1 is SGHAT, CDR2 FQNNGV. This CDR3 has 15 amino acids. V was pared by 5 bases and J by 3 bases, with 7 bases of the junction left unmatched. CDR3 nucleotides: TGTGCCAGCAGCGTACAGGGGGCTGAGGACACTGAAGCTTTCTTT. This encodes CASSVQGAEDTEAFF. Combining the CDR3 with reference TRBV11-2 and TRBJ1-1 gives the whole variable domain EAGVAQSPRYKIIEKRQSVAFWCNPISGHATLYWYQQILGQGPKLLIQFQNNGVVDDSQLPKDRFSAERLKGVDSTLKIQPAKLEDSAVYLCASSVQGAEDTEAFFGQGTRLTVV.